This TCR beta chain was retrieved from a study of CD8+ T cells in alopecia areata. Following RNA extraction, reverse transcription yielded cDNA that acted as the sequencing template. Only in-frame clones appear in the TCRdb table, and some are missing; sequencing was by immunoSEQ multiplex PCR. The table has about 180,000 clones, just over 65% seen once. V was shortened by 4 bases and J by 2 bases, with 12 bases between the two germline ends. This CDR3 comprises 15 residues. Germline V CDR1 and CDR2: MGHRA, YSYEKL. This clone was seen a handful of times. This material consisted of CD8+ T cells sorted from blood, taken at week 0. V usage is TRBV4-1 and J usage is TRBJ2-1; a possible D gene is TRBD2 (6 bases). The TCR was taken from a human donor with alopecia areata. CDR3 sequence: CASSLRDWAYNEQFF. The CDR3 region has the DNA TGCGCCAGCAGCCTCCGGGACTGGGCCTACAATGAGCAGTTCTTC.